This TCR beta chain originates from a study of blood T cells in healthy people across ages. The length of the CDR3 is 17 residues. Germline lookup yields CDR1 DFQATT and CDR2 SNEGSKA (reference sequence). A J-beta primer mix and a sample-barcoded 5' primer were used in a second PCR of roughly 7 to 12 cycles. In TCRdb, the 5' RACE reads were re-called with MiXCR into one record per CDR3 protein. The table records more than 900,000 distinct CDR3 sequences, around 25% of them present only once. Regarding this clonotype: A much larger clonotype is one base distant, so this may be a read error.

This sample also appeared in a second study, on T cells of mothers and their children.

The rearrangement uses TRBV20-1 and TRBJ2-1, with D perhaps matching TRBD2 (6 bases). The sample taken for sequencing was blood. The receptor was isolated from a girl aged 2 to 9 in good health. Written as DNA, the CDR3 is TGCAGTGCTAGAGATAGCGGAAGCCTTCACTCCTACAATGACCAGTTCTTC. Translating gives CSARDSGSLHSYNDQFF.